Below, one T cell receptor beta chain is given with its context. Assay: immunoSEQ multiplex PCR; the TCRdb copy retains only in-frame clones and omits some. This table has 150,000 to 200,000 clones, roughly 87% appearing once. This sample is drawn from a study of blood T cell repertoires in COVID-19. Trimming cost V 4 bases and J 6 bases, with 16 bases left between them. The germline gives CDR1 PRHDT, CDR2 FYEKMQ (reference sequence). CDR3 length equals 15 residues. Specimen: peripheral blood. This TCR was sampled from a man in his late teens or twenties who had recovered from COVID-19. The J gene is TRBJ2-1, the V gene TRBV13; possible D gene TRBD2, 5 bases. This chain's CDR3 is CASSSRDGKTNEQFF. In nucleotides, the CDR3 is TGTGCCAGCAGCTCACGCGACGGGAAGACCAATGAGCAGTTCTTC.